This T cell receptor (beta chain) was captured in a study of blood T cell repertoires in COVID-19. The data were produced by immunoSEQ multiplex PCR, yet TCRdb's version contains in-frame clones alone and is incomplete. The table lists hundreds of thousands of clones, roughly 90% of them singletons, with approximately 4% in the top ten. The CDR3 extends over 13 amino acids. Per the germline V gene, CDR1 is SGHRS and CDR2 is YFSETQ. Trimming stripped 0 bases from V and 7 bases from J, with 10 bases between. V usage is TRBV5-1 and J usage is TRBJ1-2; D is unclear. This receptor was taken from a woman between 18 and 29 years old with acute COVID-19. Material for sequencing was PBMCs or T cells enriched from blood (not recorded which). The CDR3, as DNA: TGCGCCAGCAGCTTGGGATCTACGGGTGGCTACACCTTC. Its protein product is CASSLGSTGGYTF.